Each of the 29 T cell receptor beta chains below was sequenced from the same sample in a study of CD8+ T cells in alopecia areata (dated by TCRdb to 2017 to 2018). The method was the immunoSEQ multiplex PCR assay. For TCR sequencing, RNA was extracted from every sample and reverse transcribed into cDNA to serve as template. In TCRdb, the immuneACCESS table is reduced to in-frame sequences with V and J assigned. These tables do not hold every clone; where another copy was compared, an unresolved V gene accounts for under half, and the others remain unexplained. This sample lists 35,000 to 45,000 clones; around nine tenths were detected once. Together, the top ten hold under 20% of the sample. The meaning of the sample's time point label: about 25 weeks on oral tofacitinib. What the treatment or condition label conveys for this sample: oral pan-JAK inhibitor, 5-10 mg twice daily. Sample: CD8+ T cells sorted from blood, taken at week 24, from a patient treated with tofacitinib. Receptor source: a human donor with alopecia areata.

This chain connects TRBV10-3 to TRBJ2-7; D remains unclear. CDR1 ENHRY and CDR2 SYGVKD come from the germline V gene. Trimming removed 0 bases at V and 2 bases at J, with 17 bases between. This CDR3 is built from 17 residues. The CDR3 DNA is TGTGCCATCAGTGAGTCGTCAGACGAACTTACTCCCTACGAGCAGTACTTC. This sequence encodes CAISESSDELTPYEQYF.

The rearrangement links TRBV29-1 to TRBJ2-1; TRBD2 might be the D (5 bases). Germline CDR1 SQVTM, CDR2 ANQGSEA. Trimming took 7 bases from V and 2 from J, leaving 9 bases between them. The CDR3 runs to 12 residues. This chain's CDR3 is CSATGAYNEQFF. CDR3 bases: TGCAGCGCAACCGGGGCCTACAATGAGCAGTTCTTC.

J is TRBJ2-7 and V is TRBV7-9; D possibly corresponds to TRBD1 (5 bases). V was shortened by 3 bases and J by 7 bases, with 13 bases between the two germline ends. CDR3 size: 13 residues. Germline V gene data show CDR1 as SEHNR and CDR2 as FQNEAQ (reference sequence). The CDR3 protein is CASSFGTPGEQYF. CDR3 nucleotide sequence: TGTGCCAGCAGCTTTGGCACCCCAGGGGAGCAGTACTTC.

This chain connects TRBV7-2 to TRBJ2-2, with 9 nucleotides matching TRBD2. The CDR3 has 14 residues. The germline V gene has CDR1 SGHTA and CDR2 FQGNSA. J gave up 7 bases and V 8 bases, and 8 bases lay outside the gene matches. CDR3 in amino acids: CASYAGGLSGELFF. DNA of the CDR3: TGTGCCAGCTATGCGGGGGGGCTCAGCGGGGAGCTGTTTTTT.

The chain combines TRBV27 with TRBJ2-7; no definite D call. The V end was cut by 0 bases, the J end by 7 bases, with 10 bases between. The CDR3 consists of 13 residues. Per the germline V gene, CDR1 is MNHEY and CDR2 is SMNVEV (reference sequence). For the CDR3, the DNA is TGTGCCAGCAGTTTATCGGGCGACATTGAGCAGTACTTC. This translates into CASSLSGDIEQYF.

The chain links TRBV6-4 to TRBJ2-1; TRBD1 agrees at 11 bases. This CDR3 region has 15 residues. The ends lost 3 bases at V and 8 bases at J; junction bases unmatched: 6. Germline values: CDR1 MRHNA, CDR2 SNTAGT. As DNA, the CDR3 is TGTGCCAGCAGTGAAGGAGGACAGGGGGCTGATGAGCAGTTCTTC. It specifies CASSEGGQGADEQFF.

This chain's CDR3 is CASSTPQGDRKTEAFF. In DNA form, the CDR3 reads TGTGCCAGCAGCACCCCTCAGGGAGATAGGAAAACTGAAGCTTTCTTT. The chain combines TRBV7-6 with TRBJ1-1; D perhaps matches TRBD1 (5 bases). Trimming left V 5 bases short and J 5 bases short, with 21 bases between. The CDR3 runs 16 residues. Per the germline V gene, CDR1 is SGHVS and CDR2 is FNYEAQ.

This clone was counted a single time. V is TRBV7-9 and J is TRBJ2-3; 7 bases fit TRBD1. The CDR3 has 15 residues. The germline gives CDR1 SEHNR, CDR2 FQNEAQ (reference sequence). V lost 2 bases and J lost 5; bases outside the gene matches: 7. This chain's CDR3 is CASSLRGGTGDTQYF. The DNA of the CDR3 is TGTGCCAGCAGCTTAAGAGGGGGCACGGGAGATACGCAGTATTTT.

J is TRBJ1-2 and V is TRBV11-2; D is perhaps TRBD1 (5 bases). Trimming left V 2 bases short and J 1 base short, with 5 bases between. The germline gives CDR1 SGHAT, CDR2 FQNNGV. The CDR3 length is 13 residues. In DNA form, the CDR3 reads TGTGCCAGCAGCTTACAGGGTAACTATGGCTACACCTTC. As protein: CASSLQGNYGYTF.

In its sample, this clone was seen once. CDR3 region: CASGLSSASGGSSYEQYF. CDR3 coding DNA: TGTGCTAGTGGTTTGTCTTCCGCCAGCGGGGGATCTTCCTACGAGCAGTACTTC. The genes are TRBV12-5 and TRBJ2-7; 8 bases fit TRBD2. Germline values: CDR1 LGHNT, CDR2 FRNRAP. CDR3 length: 18 residues. With V trimmed by 2 bases and J by 1 base, 13 bases remained unmatched.

V is TRBV7-9 and J is TRBJ2-7; TRBD1 aligns across 8 bases. The CDR3 runs 16 residues. V gave up 5 bases and J gave up 2 bases; unmatched junction bases: 11. CDR1 and CDR2 (germline): SEHNR, FQNEAQ (reference sequence). CDR3 amino acids: CASSPSRGQATYEQYF. Here the CDR3 DNA reads TGTGCCAGCAGCCCCTCAAGGGGACAGGCTACCTACGAGCAGTACTTC.

J is TRBJ2-7 and V is TRBV7-2; tentative D call: TRBD1 (5 bases). Between the trimmed V and J ends, which lost 6 bases and 3 bases, there was a span of 12 bases. This CDR3 has 13 amino acids. Germline CDR1 and CDR2: SGHTA and FQGNSA. CDR3 DNA: TGTGCCAGCAGAATGACAGCTAACTACGAGCAGTACTTC. It translates to CASRMTANYEQYF. The whole variable domain, filled in from reference TRBV7-2 and TRBJ2-7, reads GAGVSQSPSNKVTEKGKDVELRCDPISGHTALYWYRQSLGQGLEFLIYFQGNSAPDKSGLPSDRFSAERTGGSVSTLTIQRTQQEDSAVYLCASRMTANYEQYFGPGTRLTVT.

The J gene is TRBJ2-7, the V gene TRBV6-6; TRBD1 agrees at 10 bases. The germline V gene encodes CDR1 MNHNY and CDR2 SVGAGI (reference sequence). The J segment lost 4 bases and the V segment lost 2 bases, leaving 5 bases of the junction unmatched. The CDR3 totals 15 residues. The DNA for the CDR3 is TGTGCCAGCAGTTACACCGACAGGGGGCGGTACGAGCAGTACTTC. Its protein is CASSYTDRGRYEQYF.

A few counts support this clone. The CDR3 loop is CASSGGLRPNSYEQYF. CDR3 coding DNA: TGTGCCAGCAGTGGGGGGCTTCGACCAAACTCCTACGAGCAGTACTTC. J is TRBJ2-7 and V is TRBV28; D may match TRBD1 or TRBD2 (6 bases each). This CDR3 has 16 residues. Between the trimmed V and J ends, which lost 5 bases and 0 bases, there was a span of 17 bases. In germline, CDR1 is MDHEN, CDR2 SYDVKM. The full variable domain, rest sourced from reference TRBV28 and TRBJ2-7, is DVKVTQSSRYLVKRTGEKVFLECVQDMDHENMFWYRQDPGLGLRLIYFSYDVKMKEKGDIPEGYSVSREKKERFSLILESASTNQTSMYLCASSGGLRPNSYEQYFGPGTRLTVT.

This sequence joins TRBV5-1 and TRBJ2-1; 7 nucleotides match TRBD2. With V trimmed by 3 bases and J by 4 bases, 34 bases remained unmatched. Germline V CDR1 and CDR2: SGHRS, YFSETQ. CDR3 size: 24 residues. The CDR3 DNA is TGCGCCAGCAGCTCCCCCGTAACTAGCGCGTATGTTCCCCTCCCACGGTATTTATACAATGAGCAGTTCTTC. Amino acids: CASSSPVTSAYVPLPRYLYNEQFF. The whole variable domain, filled in from reference TRBV5-1 and TRBJ2-1, reads KAGVTQTPRYLIKTRGQQVTLSCSPISGHRSVSWYQQTPGQGLQFLFEYFSETQRNKGNFPGRFSGRQFSNSRSEMNVSTLELGDSALYLCASSSPVTSAYVPLPRYLYNEQFFGPGTRLTVL.

The chain is built from TRBV19 and TRBJ2-5; D tentatively fits TRBD1 or TRBD2 (6 bases each). The CDR3 has 14 residues. From germline, CDR1 is LNHDA and CDR2 SQIVND (reference sequence). V was shortened by 3 bases and J by 5 bases, with 13 bases between the two germline ends. DNA for the CDR3: TGTGCCAGTAGTATTTTCGGGGGCGCGGAGACCCAGTACTTC. This encodes CASSIFGGAETQYF.

The chain joins TRBV28 to TRBJ2-2; a weak D match, TRBD1 (6 bases). V lost 2 bases and J lost 7, with 17 bases in between. The CDR3 is 16 residues long. From germline, CDR1 is MDHEN and CDR2 SYDVKM. The DNA for the CDR3 is TGTGCCAGCAGTTTAGCCTCGACAGGAGGATACGGGGAGCTGTTTTTT. Residues: CASSLASTGGYGELFF.

This clone was observed once. This chain joins TRBV7-9 and TRBJ2-6; D is unclear. Trimming removed 1 base at V and 6 bases at J, with 16 bases between. CDR1 is SEHNR, CDR2 FQNEAQ, per germline (reference sequence). The CDR3 contains 17 residues. CDR3 sequence reads: CASSLGYGQVEANVLTF. CDR3 sequence (DNA): TGTGCCAGCAGCTTAGGCTACGGGCAGGTTGAGGCCAACGTCCTGACTTTC.

The gene calls are TRBV7-9 and TRBJ2-5; D is possibly TRBD1 (7 bases). Germline V gene lookup returns CDR1 SEHNR and CDR2 FQNEAQ (reference sequence). V lost 5 bases and J 5 bases, leaving 15 bases between the germline ends. This CDR3 comprises 14 residues. The CDR3 coding sequence is TGTGCCAGCAGCCGACGACAGGGAGGTGAGACCCAGTACTTC. Translating it yields CASSRRQGGETQYF.

V usage is TRBV19 and J usage is TRBJ2-1, with D unclear. Trimming took off 5 bases at V and 5 bases at J, with 10 bases between the two ends. CDR1 and CDR2 (germline): LNHDA, SQIVND (reference sequence). The CDR3 runs to 13 residues. The CDR3 region is CASSWGIHNEQFF. The CDR3 nucleotides read TGTGCCAGTAGTTGGGGAATACACAATGAGCAGTTCTTC. The full variable domain, with the rest looked up from reference TRBV19 and TRBJ2-1, is DGGITQSPKYLFRKEGQNVTLSCEQNLNHDAMYWYRQDPGQGLRLIYYSQIVNDFQKGDIAEGYSVSREKKESFPLTVTSAQKNPTAFYLCASSWGIHNEQFFGPGTRLTVL.

J is TRBJ2-7 and V is TRBV6-1, with D perhaps matching TRBD1 (6 bases). V lost 6 bases, J lost 2 bases, and 17 bases lay in between. The CDR3 loop spans 15 amino acids. Germline CDR1 MNHNS, CDR2 SASEGT. Here the CDR3 DNA reads TGTGCCAGCAGCGCCTACCGGGACACCACCTACGAGCAGTACTTC. Its translation is CASSAYRDTTYEQYF.

This rearrangement joins TRBV29-1 to TRBJ2-3, with a tentative D call TRBD2 (6 bases). CDR1 SQVTM and CDR2 ANQGSEA come from the germline V gene. V was shortened by 0 bases and J by 2 bases, with 21 bases between the two germline ends. The CDR3 spans 18 residues. In DNA, the CDR3 is TGCAGCGTTGAAGATTTTTGGGAGGACGAACCGATCACAGATACGCAGTATTTT. Translation: CSVEDFWEDEPITDTQYF.

The count of this clone is one. V gene TRBV7-6 combines with J gene TRBJ2-1, with 7 bases fitting TRBD1. J was trimmed by 0 bases and V by 4 bases; bases with no gene match: 6. Per germline, CDR1 SGHVS and CDR2 FNYEAQ. The CDR3 contains 16 residues. This CDR3 is CASSSPTGSSYNEQFF. The CDR3 coding sequence is TGTGCCAGCAGCTCCCCGACAGGGAGCTCCTACAATGAGCAGTTCTTC.

This chain links TRBV5-4 with TRBJ1-4; D perhaps matches TRBD1 (5 bases). The CDR3 has 14 residues. V was clipped by 6 bases and J by 8 bases, with 17 bases between them. The germline V gene has CDR1 SGHNT and CDR2 YYREEE (reference sequence). The chain's CDR3 is CASKGVDAVEKLFF. The CDR3 DNA reads TGTGCCAGCAAAGGGGTAGACGCGGTCGAAAAACTGTTTTTT.

The genes are TRBV28 and TRBJ2-7; TRBD1 agrees at 9 bases. This CDR3 is 14 amino acids long. From germline, CDR1 is MDHEN and CDR2 SYDVKM. Trimming removed 2 bases from V and 1 base from J; junction bases left unmatched: 0. The CDR3 DNA is TGTGCCAGCAGTTTAGGGACAGGGTCCTACGAGCAGTACTTC. The encoded protein is CASSLGTGSYEQYF.

V gene TRBV18 combines with J gene TRBJ2-7, with D tentatively TRBD2 (6 bases). V lost 6 bases and J lost 6, with 24 bases in between. The CDR3 contains 16 residues. Germline V gene lookup returns CDR1 KGHSH and CDR2 LQKENI. CDR3 DNA sequence: TGTGCCAGCTCCCGCGGGACGCCGGACTGGGATATCGAGCAGTACTTC. Translation: CASSRGTPDWDIEQYF.

The chain couples TRBV7-9 to TRBJ2-5; D gene unclear. The end of the DNA fits TRBJ2-7 better, so the J call may be wrong. The germline V gene has CDR1 SEHNR and CDR2 FQNEAQ (reference sequence). The CDR3 totals 14 residues. For the CDR3, the DNA is TGTGCCAGCAGTCTTCTGATTTTAGGGAACGAGCAGTACTTC. Its translation: CASSLLILGNEQYF.

In its sample, this clone was seen once. The J gene is TRBJ2-1, the V gene TRBV5-6; TRBD1 is a possible D gene (6 bases). Germline-derived CDR1 and CDR2 are SGHDT and YYEEEE. The V and J ends lost 5 bases and 9 bases respectively, with 15 bases between them. The CDR3 has 13 residues. As DNA, the CDR3 is TGTGCCAGCAGTGGGGGCGTCCAAGCTGAGCAGTTCTTC. It is translated as CASSGGVQAEQFF.

The rearrangement joins TRBV27 to TRBJ2-3, with D unresolved. This CDR3 has 14 residues. The germline V and J ends were trimmed by 5 bases and 2 bases, with 11 bases remaining between them. The germline V gene has CDR1 MNHEY and CDR2 SMNVEV (reference sequence). The CDR3 region has the DNA TGTGCCAGCAGTACCCTGTCCTCCACAGATACGCAGTATTTT. Protein: CASSTLSSTDTQYF.